Shown below are 8 T cell receptor beta chains from a single sample sequenced in a study of T cell responses to AZD1222 COVID-19 vaccine. The method was immunoSEQ multiplex PCR; TCRdb's version includes in-frame clones alone and lacks a portion of them. Here the sample spans roughly 67,000 clones, approximately 88% being singletons. Sample: peripheral blood, taken on day 0 of AZD1222 vaccination. These receptors were obtained from an adult in good health.

V usage is TRBV24-1 and J usage is TRBJ1-3, with D unclear. Between the trimmed V and J ends, which lost 2 bases and 5 bases, there was a span of 21 bases. The length of the CDR3 is 18 residues. CDR1 is KGHDR, CDR2 SFDVKD, per germline. As DNA, the CDR3 is TGTGCCACCAGTGATTCATCGGAGCGCGCAGGCACAAGAAACACCATATATTTT. Its translation: CATSDSSERAGTRNTIYF.

The rearrangement uses TRBV30 and TRBJ1-1; tentative D call: TRBD1 (5 bases). CDR3 length: 14 residues. Trimming took 1 base from V and 6 from J, leaving 15 bases between them. The germline CDR1 and CDR2 sequences are GTSNPN and SVGIG (reference sequence). CDR3 protein: CAWSAMGGPPEAFF. The CDR3 DNA is TGTGCCTGGAGTGCTATGGGGGGACCCCCTGAAGCTTTCTTT.

This clone appeared once. The chain employs TRBV5-1 and TRBJ2-7; the D call may be TRBD1 or TRBD2 (5 bases each). V was pared by 3 bases and J by 4 bases, with 11 bases between. This CDR3 region has 13 residues. Germline assignment: CDR1 SGHRS and CDR2 YFSETQ. As DNA, the CDR3 is TGCGCCAGCAGCTCCGGGGCCTTATACGAGCAGTACTTC. Translated: CASSSGALYEQYF.

V is TRBV19 and J is TRBJ1-1, with TRBD1 identical over 9 bases. The CDR3 length is 14 residues. Looked up from germline, CDR1 is LNHDA and CDR2 is SQIVND (reference sequence). Unmatched junction bases numbered 8, after V lost 7 bases and J lost 5 bases. The DNA of the CDR3 is TGTGCCAGTATGGTGGGACAGGGAATGACTGAAGCTTTCTTT. Its protein product is CASMVGQGMTEAFF. Filled out from reference TRBV19 and TRBJ1-1, the complete variable domain reads DGGITQSPKYLFRKEGQNVTLSCEQNLNHDAMYWYRQDPGQGLRLIYYSQIVNDFQKGDIAEGYSVSREKKESFPLTVTSAQKNPTAFYLCASMVGQGMTEAFFGQGTRLTVV.

CDR3 in amino acids: CASSGPLGGEQYF. The CDR3 bases are TGTGCCAGCAGCGGACCCCTCGGGGGCGAGCAGTACTTC. This chain joins TRBV5-5 and TRBJ2-7; D might be TRBD2 (6 bases). Germline lookup yields CDR1 SGHKS and CDR2 YYEKEE (reference sequence). This CDR3 comprises 13 residues. Between the trimmed V and J ends, which lost 4 bases and 6 bases, there was a span of 14 bases.

V gene TRBV9 combines with J gene TRBJ2-2; D unresolved. V lost 0 bases and J 6 bases, leaving 18 bases between the germline ends. Looked up from germline, CDR1 is SGDLS and CDR2 is YYNGEE. This CDR3 has 17 amino acids. The CDR3 spells CASSVVSSVRRSGELFF. CDR3 coding DNA: TGTGCCAGCAGCGTAGTTTCTAGTGTAAGACGGTCCGGGGAGCTGTTTTTT.

The rearrangement uses TRBV28 and TRBJ1-2; unclear D gene. V was pared by 7 bases and J by 4 bases, with 28 bases between. CDR1 is MDHEN, CDR2 SYDVKM, per germline. There are 18 residues in the CDR3. CDR3 sequence (DNA): TGTGCCAGCACCGGGAGCCCGAATATACAGAGTCCCTTCTATGGCTACACCTTC. Residues: CASTGSPNIQSPFYGYTF.

The V call is TRBV9, the J call TRBJ2-2; D unresolved. CDR3 length: 14 residues. Germline CDR1 SGDLS, CDR2 YYNGEE. The V gene lost 0 bases and the J gene lost 6 bases, with 9 bases spanning the gap. Written as DNA, the CDR3 is TGTGCCAGCAGCGTAGAGGTCAAACCCGGGGAGCTGTTTTTT. Its translation: CASSVEVKPGELFF.